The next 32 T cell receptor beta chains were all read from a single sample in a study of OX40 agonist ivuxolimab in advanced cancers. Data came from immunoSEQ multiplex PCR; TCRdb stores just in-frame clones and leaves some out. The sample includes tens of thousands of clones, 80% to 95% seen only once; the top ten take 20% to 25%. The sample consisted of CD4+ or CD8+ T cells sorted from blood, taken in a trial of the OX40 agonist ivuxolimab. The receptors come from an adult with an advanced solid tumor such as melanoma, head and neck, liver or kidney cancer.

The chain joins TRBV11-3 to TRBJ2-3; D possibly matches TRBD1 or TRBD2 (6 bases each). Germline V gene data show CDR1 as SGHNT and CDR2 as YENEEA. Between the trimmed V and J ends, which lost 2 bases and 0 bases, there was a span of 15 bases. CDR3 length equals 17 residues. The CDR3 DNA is TGTGCCAGCAGCTTAAGGAGGGGGGTTGAAAGCACAGATACGCAGTATTTT. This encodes CASSLRRGVESTDTQYF.

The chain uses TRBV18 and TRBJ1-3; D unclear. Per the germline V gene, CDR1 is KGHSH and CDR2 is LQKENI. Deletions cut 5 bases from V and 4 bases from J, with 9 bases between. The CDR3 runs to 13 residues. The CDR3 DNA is TGTGCCAGCTCAGAGGAGTCCGGAAACACCATATATTTT. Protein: CASSEESGNTIYF.

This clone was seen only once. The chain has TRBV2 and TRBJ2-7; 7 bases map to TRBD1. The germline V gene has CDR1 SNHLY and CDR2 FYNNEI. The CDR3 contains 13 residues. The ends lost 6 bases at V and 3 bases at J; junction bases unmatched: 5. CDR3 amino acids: CASRSGGLYEQYF. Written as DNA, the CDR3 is TGTGCCAGCAGGTCAGGGGGTCTCTACGAGCAGTACTTC.

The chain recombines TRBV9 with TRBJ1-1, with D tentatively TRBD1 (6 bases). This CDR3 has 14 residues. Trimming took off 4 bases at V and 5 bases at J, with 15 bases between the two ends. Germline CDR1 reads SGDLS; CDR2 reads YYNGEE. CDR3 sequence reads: CASSPAGGRTEAFF. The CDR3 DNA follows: TGTGCCAGCAGCCCCGCGGGGGGGCGGACTGAAGCTTTCTTT.

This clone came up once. CDR3 DNA: TGTGCCAGCAGTCTAGCGTCCGGCGGCAATGAGCAGTTCTTC. It is translated as CASSLASGGNEQFF. The V call is TRBV2, the J call TRBJ2-1, with a tentative D call TRBD2 (6 bases). Germline CDR1 is SNHLY and CDR2 is FYNNEI. The CDR3 length is 14 residues. The ends were cut back, 5 bases at V and 6 bases at J, with 14 bases in the middle.

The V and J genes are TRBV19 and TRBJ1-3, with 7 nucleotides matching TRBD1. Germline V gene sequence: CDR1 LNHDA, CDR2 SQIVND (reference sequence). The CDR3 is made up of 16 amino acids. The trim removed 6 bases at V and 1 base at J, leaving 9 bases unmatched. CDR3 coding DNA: TGTGCCAGTAGCCCCACCGGGACAGCTTCTGGAAACACCATATATTTT. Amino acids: CASSPTGTASGNTIYF.

CDR3 in amino acids: CATSRGTGGKNIQYF. Here the CDR3 DNA reads TGTGCCACCAGCAGGGGGACAGGGGGCAAAAACATTCAGTACTTC. V is TRBV15 and J is TRBJ2-4; TRBD1 agrees at 11 bases. The CDR3 runs to 15 residues. Germline CDR1 is LNHNV and CDR2 is YYDKDF (reference sequence). The V gene end was trimmed by 3 bases and the J gene end by 3 bases; junction bases not matched to a gene: 1.

The CDR3 nucleotides read TGCGCCAGCAGCTTGGAGCCAGGGCCAGGGGCCAACGTCCTGACTTTC. Encoded protein: CASSLEPGPGANVLTF. This chain links TRBV5-1 with TRBJ2-6; weak D call: TRBD1 (5 bases). Germline V gene lookup returns CDR1 SGHRS and CDR2 YFSETQ. The CDR3 covers 16 residues. The ends were cut back, 0 bases at V and 4 bases at J, with 11 bases in the middle.

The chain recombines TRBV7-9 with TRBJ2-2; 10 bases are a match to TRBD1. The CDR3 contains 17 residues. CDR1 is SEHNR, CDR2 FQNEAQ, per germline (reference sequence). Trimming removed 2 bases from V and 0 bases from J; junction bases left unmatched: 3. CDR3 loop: CASSLLGTGANTGELFF. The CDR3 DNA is TGTGCCAGCAGCTTACTCGGGACAGGGGCGAACACCGGGGAGCTGTTTTTT.

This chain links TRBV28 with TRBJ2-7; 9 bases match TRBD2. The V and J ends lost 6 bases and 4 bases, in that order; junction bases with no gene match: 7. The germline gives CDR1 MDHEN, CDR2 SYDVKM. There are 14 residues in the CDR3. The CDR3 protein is CASRALAGAYEQYF. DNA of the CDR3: TGTGCCAGCAGGGCTTTAGCGGGAGCTTACGAGCAGTACTTC.

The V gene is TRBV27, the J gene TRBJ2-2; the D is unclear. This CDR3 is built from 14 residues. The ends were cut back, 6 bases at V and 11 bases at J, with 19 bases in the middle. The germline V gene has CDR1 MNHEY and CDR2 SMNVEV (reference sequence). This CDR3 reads CASSPAAGSRELFF. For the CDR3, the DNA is TGTGCCAGCAGCCCAGCAGCTGGATCCAGAGAGCTGTTTTTT.

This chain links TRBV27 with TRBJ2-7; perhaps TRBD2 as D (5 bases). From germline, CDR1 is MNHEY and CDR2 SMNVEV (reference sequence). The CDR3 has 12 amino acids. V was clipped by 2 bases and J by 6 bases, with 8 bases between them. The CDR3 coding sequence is TGTGCCAGCAGTTTAGCGGGTGGCGAGCAGTACTTC. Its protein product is CASSLAGGEQYF.

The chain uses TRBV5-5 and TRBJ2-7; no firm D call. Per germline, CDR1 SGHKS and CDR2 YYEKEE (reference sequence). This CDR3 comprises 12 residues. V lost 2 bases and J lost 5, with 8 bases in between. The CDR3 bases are TGTGCCAGCAGCTTCAATGGGGACGAGCAGTACTTC. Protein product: CASSFNGDEQYF. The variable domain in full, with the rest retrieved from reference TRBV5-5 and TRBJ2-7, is DAGVTQSPTHLIKTRGQQVTLRCSPISGHKSVSWYQQVLGQGPQFIFQYYEKEERGRGNFPDRFSARQFPNYSSELNVNALLLGDSALYLCASSFNGDEQYFGPGTRLTVT.

This CDR3 reads CASSPITGGALKQAFF. The CDR3 region has the DNA TGTGCCAGCAGCCCAATCACCGGGGGGGCTTTAAAACAAGCTTTCTTT. This rearrangement joins TRBV7-9 to TRBJ1-1; D may be TRBD1 (6 bases). V shed 5 bases and J shed 9 bases, with 25 bases lying between them. The CDR3 is 16 amino acids. Germline V lookup: CDR1 SEHNR, CDR2 FQNEAQ (reference sequence).

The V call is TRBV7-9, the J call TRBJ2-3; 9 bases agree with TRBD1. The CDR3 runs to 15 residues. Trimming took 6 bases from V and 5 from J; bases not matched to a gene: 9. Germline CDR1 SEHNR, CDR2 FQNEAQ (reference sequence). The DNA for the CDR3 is TGTGCCAGCAGAGCCACAGGGGGCGGGGGAGATACGCAGTATTTT. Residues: CASRATGGGGDTQYF.

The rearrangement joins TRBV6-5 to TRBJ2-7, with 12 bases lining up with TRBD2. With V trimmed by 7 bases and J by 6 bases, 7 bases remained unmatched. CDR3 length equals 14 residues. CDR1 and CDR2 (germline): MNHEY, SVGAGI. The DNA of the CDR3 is TGTGCCAGCACCTTACTAGCGGGAGGTTCCGAGCAGTACTTC. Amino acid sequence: CASTLLAGGSEQYF.

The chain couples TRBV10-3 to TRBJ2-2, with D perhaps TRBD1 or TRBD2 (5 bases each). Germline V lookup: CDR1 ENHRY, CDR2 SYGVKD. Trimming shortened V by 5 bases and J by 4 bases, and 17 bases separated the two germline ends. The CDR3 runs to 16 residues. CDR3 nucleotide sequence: TGTGCCATCAGTACGCCCCTATCGGGGCGCACCGGGGAGCTGTTTTTT. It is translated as CAISTPLSGRTGELFF.

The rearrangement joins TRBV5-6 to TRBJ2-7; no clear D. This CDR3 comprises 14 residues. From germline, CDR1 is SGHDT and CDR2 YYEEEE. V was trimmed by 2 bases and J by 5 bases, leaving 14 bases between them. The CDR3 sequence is CASSFRWGGHEQYF. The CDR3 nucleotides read TGTGCCAGCAGCTTCAGGTGGGGTGGACACGAGCAGTACTTC.

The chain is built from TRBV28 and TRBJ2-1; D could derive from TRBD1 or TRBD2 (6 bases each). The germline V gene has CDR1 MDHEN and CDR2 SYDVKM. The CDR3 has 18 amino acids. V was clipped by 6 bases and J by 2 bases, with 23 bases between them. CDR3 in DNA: TGTGCCAGCAGAGTCCGGACGGGGGCTAGTTTCCCCTACAATGAGCAGTTCTTC. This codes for CASRVRTGASFPYNEQFF.

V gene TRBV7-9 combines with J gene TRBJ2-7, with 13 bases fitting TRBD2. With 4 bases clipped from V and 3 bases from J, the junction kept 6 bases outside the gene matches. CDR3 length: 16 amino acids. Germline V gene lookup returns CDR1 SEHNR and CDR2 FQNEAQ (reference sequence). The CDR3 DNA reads TGTGCCAGCAGCTCCGGACTAGCGGGAGTGATCTACGAGCAGTACTTC. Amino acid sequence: CASSSGLAGVIYEQYF.

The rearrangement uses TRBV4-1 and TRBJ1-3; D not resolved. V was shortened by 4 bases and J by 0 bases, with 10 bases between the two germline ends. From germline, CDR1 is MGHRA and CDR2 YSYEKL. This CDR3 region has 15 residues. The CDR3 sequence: CASSRVLGSGNTIYF. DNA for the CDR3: TGCGCCAGCAGCCGGGTCTTGGGCTCTGGAAACACCATATATTTT.

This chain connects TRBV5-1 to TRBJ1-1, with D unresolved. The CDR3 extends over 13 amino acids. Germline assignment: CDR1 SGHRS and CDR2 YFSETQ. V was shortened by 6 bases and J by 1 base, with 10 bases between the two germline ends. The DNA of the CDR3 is TGCGCCAGCACCGACGGTGGGAACACTGAAGCTTTCTTT. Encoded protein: CASTDGGNTEAFF.

DNA for the CDR3: TGTGCCAGCAGCGGCGGACTAGCGGGAGGCGAAGAGCAGTTCTTC. Translating gives CASSGGLAGGEEQFF. The genes are TRBV9 and TRBJ2-1, with TRBD2 matching 14 bases. Trimming took 3 bases from V and 10 from J; bases not matched to a gene: 6. Germline values: CDR1 SGDLS, CDR2 YYNGEE. The CDR3 has 15 residues.

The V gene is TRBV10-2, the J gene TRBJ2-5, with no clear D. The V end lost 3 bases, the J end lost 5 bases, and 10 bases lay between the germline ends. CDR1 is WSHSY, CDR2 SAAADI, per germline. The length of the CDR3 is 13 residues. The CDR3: CASSDGPQETQYF. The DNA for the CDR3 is TGCGCCAGCAGTGACGGGCCCCAGGAGACCCAGTACTTC.

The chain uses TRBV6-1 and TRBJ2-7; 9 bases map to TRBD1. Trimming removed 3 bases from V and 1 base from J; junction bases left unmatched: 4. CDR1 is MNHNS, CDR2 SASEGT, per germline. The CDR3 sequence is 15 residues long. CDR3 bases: TGTGCCAGCAGTGAGCGACAGGGGGGGTCCTACGAGCAGTACTTC. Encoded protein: CASSERQGGSYEQYF.

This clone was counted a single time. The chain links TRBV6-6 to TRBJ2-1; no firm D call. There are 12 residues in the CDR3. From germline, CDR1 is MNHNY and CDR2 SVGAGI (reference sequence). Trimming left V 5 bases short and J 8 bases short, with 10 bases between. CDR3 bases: TGTGCCAGCAGTCCACCCGGAGATGAGCAGTTCTTC. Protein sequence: CASSPPGDEQFF.

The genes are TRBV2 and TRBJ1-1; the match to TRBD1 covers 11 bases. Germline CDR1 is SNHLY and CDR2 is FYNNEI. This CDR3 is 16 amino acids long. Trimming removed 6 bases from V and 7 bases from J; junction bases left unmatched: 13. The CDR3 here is CASRAYGQGAGNEAFF. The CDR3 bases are TGTGCCAGCAGGGCCTATGGACAGGGGGCGGGAAATGAAGCTTTCTTT.

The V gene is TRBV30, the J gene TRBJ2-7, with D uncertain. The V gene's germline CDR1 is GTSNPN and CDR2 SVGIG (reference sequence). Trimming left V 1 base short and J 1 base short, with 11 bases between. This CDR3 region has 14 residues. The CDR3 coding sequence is TGTGCCTGGAGTGAATTGGCCGGATCCTACGAGCAGTACTTC. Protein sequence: CAWSELAGSYEQYF.

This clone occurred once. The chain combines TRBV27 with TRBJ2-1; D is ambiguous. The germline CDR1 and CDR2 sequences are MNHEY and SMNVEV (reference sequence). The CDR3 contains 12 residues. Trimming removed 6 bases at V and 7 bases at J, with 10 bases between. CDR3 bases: TGTGCCAGCAGCCCCACTCTGAATGAGCAGTTCTTC. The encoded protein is CASSPTLNEQFF.

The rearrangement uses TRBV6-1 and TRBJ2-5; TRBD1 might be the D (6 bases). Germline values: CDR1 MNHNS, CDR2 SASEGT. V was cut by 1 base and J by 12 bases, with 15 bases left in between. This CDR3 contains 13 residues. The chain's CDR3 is CASSEVGTLEKYF. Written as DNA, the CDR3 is TGTGCCAGCAGTGAAGTTGGGACACTAGAAAAGTACTTC.

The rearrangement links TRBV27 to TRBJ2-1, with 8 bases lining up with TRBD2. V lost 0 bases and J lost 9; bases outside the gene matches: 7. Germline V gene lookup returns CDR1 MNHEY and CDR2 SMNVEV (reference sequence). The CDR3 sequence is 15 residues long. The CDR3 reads CASSLSGRALVEQFF. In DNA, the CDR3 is TGTGCCAGCAGTTTATCCGGGAGGGCCCTCGTTGAGCAGTTCTTC.

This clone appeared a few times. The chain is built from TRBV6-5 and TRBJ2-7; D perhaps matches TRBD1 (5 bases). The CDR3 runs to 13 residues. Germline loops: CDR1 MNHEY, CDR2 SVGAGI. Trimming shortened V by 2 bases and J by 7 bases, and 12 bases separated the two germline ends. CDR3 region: CASSYQLGREQYF. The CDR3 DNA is TGTGCCAGCAGTTACCAGCTGGGGCGGGAGCAGTACTTC.